The entry below gives a single T cell receptor beta chain sequence along with its context. TCRdb fed the 5' RACE reads into MiXCR, producing one record per CDR3 protein. Here the sample spans around 250,000 distinct CDR3 sequences, roughly 32% being singletons. Germline V CDR1 and CDR2: ENHRY, SYGVKD. Trimming stripped 3 bases from V and 2 bases from J, with 11 bases between. The CDR3 extends over 15 amino acids. The sample originates from a study of CD8 T cells in ankylosing spondylitis. V is TRBV10-3 and J is TRBJ1-5; D may be TRBD1 (6 bases). Sequenced sample: blood, either unsorted or a sorted T cell fraction (not recorded which). This TCR was sampled from a male donor with ankylosing spondylitis or in good health (not recorded which). The CDR3 bases are TGTGCCATCAGTGAAAGGGACATGGGCAATCAGCCCCAGCATTTT. It codes for CAISERDMGNQPQHF.